This T cell receptor (beta chain) came from a study of T cell repertoires in cytomegalovirus infection. Whole-study results and caveats: Clonotype analysis showed dominance of the ex vivo response by HLA-C-restricted CMV-specific TCR beta clonotypes.

Using its own MiXCR run on the reads, TCRdb lists one record per CDR3 protein. The data contain roughly 860,000 distinct CDR3 sequences, approximately 30% of them singletons. Germline V lookup: CDR1 MNHEY, CDR2 SMNVEV (reference sequence). Trimming took 6 bases from V and 9 from J, leaving 21 bases between them. CDR3 size: 15 residues. This clonotype was counted a few times. Its antigen remains unknown. The sequence was obtained from a human donor in good health (CMV status not recorded). Some clones in this sample may be carry-over from other donors' samples. This chain uses TRBV27 with TRBJ2-1, with D maybe TRBD2 (6 bases). The material sequenced was cultured CD8+ T cells from PBMCs, taken from culture after CMV antigen stimulation. Written as DNA, the CDR3 is TGTGCCAGCAGCCCGGCCGGGGGACTTAGCAGTGAGCAGTTCTTC. Protein: CASSPAGGLSSEQFF.